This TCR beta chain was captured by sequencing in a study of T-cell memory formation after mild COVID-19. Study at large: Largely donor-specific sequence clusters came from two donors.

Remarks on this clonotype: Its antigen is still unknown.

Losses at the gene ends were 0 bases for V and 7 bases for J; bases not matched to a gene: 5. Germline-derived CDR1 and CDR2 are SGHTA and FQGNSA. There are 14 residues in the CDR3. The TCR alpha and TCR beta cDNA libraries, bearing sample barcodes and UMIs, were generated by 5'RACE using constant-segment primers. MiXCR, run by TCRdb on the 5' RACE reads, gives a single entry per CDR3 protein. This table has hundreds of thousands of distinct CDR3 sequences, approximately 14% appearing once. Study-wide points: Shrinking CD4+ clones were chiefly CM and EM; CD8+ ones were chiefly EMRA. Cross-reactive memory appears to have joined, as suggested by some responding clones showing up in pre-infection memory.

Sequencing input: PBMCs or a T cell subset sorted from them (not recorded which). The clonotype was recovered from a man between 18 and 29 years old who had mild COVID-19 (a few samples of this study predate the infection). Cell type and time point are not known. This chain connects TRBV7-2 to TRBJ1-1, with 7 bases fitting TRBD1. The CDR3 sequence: CASSLADRDGEAFF. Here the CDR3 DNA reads TGTGCCAGCAGCTTAGCCGACAGGGACGGTGAAGCTTTCTTT.